Each of the 5 T cell receptor beta chains below was sequenced from the same sample in a study of CD8 T cells in Susac syndrome. RNA in amounts of about 0.45 to 1 ug was reverse transcribed with random hexamers. TCRdb independently ran MiXCR on the immunoSEQ multiplex PCR reads; one entry per CDR3 protein. The sample has around 95,000 distinct CDR3 sequences, roughly 96% seen once. The sample consisted of CD8+ T cells from PBMCs. The receptor set was obtained from a human donor with Susac syndrome.

This clonotype was counted once. CDR3 nucleotides: TGCAGCGTTGAAGATCGAGGGGGAGAGACCCAGTACTTC. The encoded protein is CSVEDRGGETQYF. The rearrangement uses TRBV29-1 and TRBJ2-5; perhaps TRBD1 as D (6 bases). Trimming removed 0 bases from V and 4 bases from J, with 9 bases in between. The CDR3 consists of 13 residues. Germline V gives CDR1 SQVTM, CDR2 ANQGSEA.

The rearrangement joins TRBV28 to TRBJ1-2, with D perhaps matching TRBD1 (6 bases). CDR1 is MDHEN and CDR2 is SYDVKM in the germline V gene. This CDR3 contains 14 residues. The ends were cut back, 2 bases at V and 4 bases at J, with 11 bases in the middle. As DNA, the CDR3 is TGTGCCAGCAGTTTACAGGGGTTGCCCTATGGCTACACCTTC. This encodes CASSLQGLPYGYTF.

The gene calls are TRBV20-1 and TRBJ2-5; no clear D gene. CDR1 is DFQATT, CDR2 SNEGSKA, per germline (reference sequence). CDR3 length: 11 residues. Between the trimmed V and J ends, which lost 5 bases and 0 bases, there was a span of 4 bases. CDR3 in amino acids: CSALYQETQYF. The CDR3 DNA reads as TGCAGTGCTTTGTACCAAGAGACCCAGTACTTC.

As to this clonotype: The junction shows a germline mismatch at one end, possibly a read error. The rearrangement links TRBV4-1 to TRBJ2-1; no definite D call. The CDR3 totals 15 residues. The germline V gene has CDR1 MGHRA and CDR2 YSYEKL. The CDR3 nucleotides are TGCGCCAGCAGCCAAGAGCTCCCTATCTACGATGAGCAGTTCTTC. Translated: CASSQELPIYDEQFF.

The chain combines TRBV20-1 with TRBJ1-1; no clear D gene. CDR3 length: 14 amino acids. Looked up from germline, CDR1 is DFQATT and CDR2 is SNEGSKA (reference sequence). Trimming stripped 0 bases from V and 4 bases from J, with 12 bases between. CDR3 in DNA: TGCAGTGCTAGAGAGGGAGGGCCCATCACTGAAGCTTTCTTT. Translation: CSAREGGPITEAFF.